Below, 5 T cell receptor beta chains from the same sample are listed, as sequenced in a study of tumor and adjacent non-tumor tissue in lung cancer. No cell sorting was done before RNA was extracted from the tissue. This non-tumor lung sample came from over 3 cm beyond the tumor edge. A modified ARM-PCR protocol with three rounds of nested PCR amplified TCRbeta. TCRdb independently ran MiXCR on the multiplex PCR reads; one entry per CDR3 protein. The sample consists of 75,000 to 95,000 distinct CDR3 sequences, 76% of them appearing once. The sample comprised distant non-tumor lung tissue. Receptors originate from a woman in her fifties or sixties with non-small cell lung cancer.

This chain joins TRBV4-1 and TRBJ1-1; no clear D. The V gene's germline CDR1 is MGHRA and CDR2 YSYEKL. The CDR3 is 13 residues long. The chain's CDR3 is CSSSLFAYTEAFF. DNA for the CDR3: TGCAGCAGCAGCCTGTTCGCCTACACTGAAGCTTTCTTT.

The rearrangement links TRBV7-9 to TRBJ2-2; D not certain. V lost 1 base and J 0 bases, leaving 3 bases between the germline ends. Per the germline V gene, CDR1 is SEHNR and CDR2 is FQNEAQ (reference sequence). CDR3 length: 14 amino acids. The CDR3 sequence: CASSLDSNTGELFF. The CDR3 DNA reads as TGTGCCAGCAGCTTAGACTCGAACACCGGGGAGCTGTTTTTT. The full variable domain, rest sourced from reference TRBV7-9 and TRBJ2-2, is DTGVSQNPRHKITKRGQNVTFRCDPISEHNRLYWYRQTLGQGPEFLTYFQNEAQLEKSRLLSDRFSAERPKGSFSTLEIQRTEQGDSAMYLCASSLDSNTGELFFGEGSRLTVL.

A note on this clonotype: No conserved phenylalanine or tryptophan ends this CDR3, so it is likely a read error. The chain combines TRBV6-6 with TRBJ2-7, with 7 bases aligning to TRBD1. CDR3 size: 14 residues. Germline CDR1 MNHNY, CDR2 SVGAGI (reference sequence). The CDR3 region has the DNA TGTGCCGGCAGCAGCCGGGACAGCACCTACGATCAGTACCTC. It is translated as CAGSSRDSTYDQYL.

The chain is built from TRBV6-2 or TRBV6-3 and TRBJ1-5; D perhaps matches TRBD1 (6 bases). Trimming pared 8 bases from V and 5 bases from J, leaving 16 bases between. Germline CDR1 MNHEY, CDR2 SVGEGT. The CDR3 has 14 amino acids. CDR3 sequence (DNA): TGTGCCAGCCGTTCGGACAGCAACTATCAGCCCCAGCATTTT. This encodes CASRSDSNYQPQHF.

A note on this clonotype: A read error may account for a junction end that differs from germline. The chain joins TRBV11-2 to TRBJ2-7; D is unclear. This CDR3 comprises 11 residues. The germline V gene encodes CDR1 SGHAT and CDR2 FQNNGV. The CDR3 nucleotides are TGTGCCAGCAGCTTAGTAGGCGTGCAGTATTTC. Translated: CASSLVGVQYF.